This is a list of T cell receptor beta chains from one sample in a study of early T cells in non-severe SARS-CoV-2 infection. TCRdb reprocessed the 5' RACE reads via MiXCR and lists one record per CDR3 protein. This sample has 80,000 to 95,000 distinct CDR3 sequences, with roughly 17% found just once. The sample was whole blood, taken at baseline. These receptors came from an adult who was a healthcare worker with PCR-confirmed SARS-CoV-2 infection or an uninfected control (not recorded which). Each CDR3 is given without its conserved first and last residue.

J | V | CDR3
TRBJ2-7 | TRBV28 | ASSFRGVYEQY
TRBJ1-1 | TRBV30 | AWRQGVAEAF
TRBJ2-7 | TRBV12-3/TRBV12-4 | ASSAGTGAYEQY
TRBJ1-2 | TRBV4-1 | ASSQVGGVYGYT
TRBJ2-3 | TRBV13 | ASSSRSDTQY
TRBJ2-3 | TRBV6-5 | ASSYAGVSDTQY
TRBJ1-1 | TRBV25-1 | ASKGTEAF
TRBJ1-1 | TRBV3-1 | ARRTRNTEAF
TRBJ2-3 | TRBV28 | ASGDVRDTQY
TRBJ2-1 | TRBV15 | ATSRGSGRARDDEQF
TRBJ2-1 | TRBV20-1 | SASGRPYNEQF
TRBJ2-6 | TRBV2 | ASSRASGANVLT
TRBJ2-1 | TRBV28 | ASRVLAAYNEQF
TRBJ2-1 | TRBV7-9 | ASIGTSGSSRGSEQF
TRBJ2-3 | TRBV5-1 | ASSLGRGSTDTQY
TRBJ2-7 | TRBV15 | ATSPRLAATYVQY
TRBJ2-2 | TRBV5-5 | ASSFGTGNTGELF
TRBJ1-1 | TRBV20-1 | SAPGGTIEAF
TRBJ2-7 | TRBV20-1 | SARDPASGRVGEQY
TRBJ2-3 | TRBV7-2 | ASSSGLGNTDTQY
TRBJ1-2 | TRBV7-8 | ASSSNRNGYT
TRBJ1-4 | TRBV5-1 | ASRPDRDHATNEKLF
TRBJ2-7 | TRBV18 | ASSPPGQPEQY
TRBJ2-1 | TRBV19 | ASMRTRGNNEQF
TRBJ2-5 | TRBV7-6 | ASSLPGLEETQY
TRBJ2-2 | TRBV10-1 | ASSGGPGELF
TRBJ2-4 | TRBV5-4 | ASSSAGSNKNIQY
TRBJ2-3 | TRBV25-1 | ASSFGTFSTDTQY
TRBJ1-1 | TRBV10-1 | ASTSRRAEAF
TRBJ1-5 | TRBV20-1 | SARDVVGPQPQH
TRBJ1-4 | TRBV19 | ASGHPRLEKLF
TRBJ2-7 | TRBV24-1 | ATSDTQGPAEQY
TRBJ2-3 | TRBV20-1 | SARSSADTDTQY
TRBJ1-5 | TRBV15 | ATSEDGYSNQPQH
TRBJ2-2 | TRBV9 | ASRVLANGPGELF
TRBJ2-4 | TRBV7-9 | ASSPRLGIQY
TRBJ1-1 | TRBV7-9 | ASRGTGTGDTEAF
TRBJ1-5 | TRBV7-9 | ASSLGGVTNQPQH
TRBJ2-2 | TRBV2 | ASSALTSENTGELF
TRBJ1-5 | TRBV28 | ASRETGESQPQH
TRBJ1-2 | TRBV7-8 | ASSLWDEDGNGYT
TRBJ2-3 | TRBV14 | ASSRSLQGAWDTQY
TRBJ2-5 | TRBV3-1 | ASSQESGKTQY
TRBJ2-2 | TRBV18 | ASSRTDKNTGELF
TRBJ1-1 | TRBV7-9 | ASSLKVNTEAF
TRBJ2-2 | TRBV7-9 | ASSSPGQGTGELF
TRBJ2-3 | TRBV4-3 | ASSQDRGSLSFTQY
TRBJ2-1 | TRBV5-1 | ASTPLGTSGEGNEQF
TRBJ1-6 | TRBV4-2 | ASSQAGNNSPLH
TRBJ2-5 | TRBV18 | ASSPSGAGRQETQY
TRBJ1-1 | TRBV30 | AWSLHRGAF
TRBJ1-2 | TRBV6-5 | ASSYSGNGYT
TRBJ1-2 | TRBV28 | ASIAFGRDKLRYGYT
TRBJ2-3 | TRBV12-3/TRBV12-4 | ASSPVIGTDTQY
TRBJ1-5 | TRBV12-3/TRBV12-4 | ASSPNQPQH